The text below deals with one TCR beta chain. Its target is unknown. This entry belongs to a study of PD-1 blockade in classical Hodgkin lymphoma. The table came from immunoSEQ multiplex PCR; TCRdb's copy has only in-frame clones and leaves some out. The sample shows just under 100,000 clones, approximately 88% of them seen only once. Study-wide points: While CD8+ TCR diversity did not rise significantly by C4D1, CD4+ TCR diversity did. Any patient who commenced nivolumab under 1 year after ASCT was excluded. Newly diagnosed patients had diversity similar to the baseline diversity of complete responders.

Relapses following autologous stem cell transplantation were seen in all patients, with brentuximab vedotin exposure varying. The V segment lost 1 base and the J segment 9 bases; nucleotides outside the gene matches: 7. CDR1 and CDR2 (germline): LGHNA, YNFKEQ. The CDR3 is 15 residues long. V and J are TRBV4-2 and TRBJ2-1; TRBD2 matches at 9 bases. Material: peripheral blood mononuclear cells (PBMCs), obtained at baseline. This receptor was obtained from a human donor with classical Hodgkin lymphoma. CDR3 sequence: CASSQVVSGSGEQFF. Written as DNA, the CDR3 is TGTGCCAGCAGCCAAGTGGTTAGCGGGAGTGGTGAGCAGTTCTTC.